This T cell receptor (beta chain) was documented in a study of shared clonotypes between healthy human individuals. Libraries were prepared by immunoSEQ multiplex PCR; TCRdb keeps only in-frame clonotypes and omits some of them. Of approximately 100,000 clones in the sample, about 72% were seen once. The CDR3 runs to 19 residues. Germline CDR1 reads MDHEN; CDR2 reads SYDVKM. The germline V and J ends were trimmed by 5 bases and 7 bases, with 29 bases remaining between them. The specimen sequenced was memory CD8+ T cells sorted from blood. Indicated subset: CD45RO+ cells pooled with CCR7-negative TemRA cells. This chain joins TRBV28 and TRBJ2-2; D perhaps matches TRBD2 (6 bases). The TCR originated in a woman in her thirties in good health. The CDR3 protein is CASSPGLHPLLLRVGELFF. CDR3 in DNA: TGTGCCAGCAGTCCGGGACTCCACCCCCTGCTCCTAAGGGTCGGGGAGCTGTTTTTT.